Listed below are T cell receptor beta chains from one sample, sequenced in a study of Ad26.COV2.S vaccination and SARS-CoV-2 variants. This table comes from immunoSEQ multiplex PCR, and its TCRdb copy is limited to in-frame clones, with some not included. The sample consists of about 330,000 clones, 90% of them appearing once. The sequencing used peripheral blood, collected in a trial of Ad26.COV2.S vaccine versus placebo. The origin of the receptors is a person aged 18-60 years who received the Ad26.COV2.S COVID-19 vaccine or a placebo. Both conserved end residues are part of each CDR3. D genes are given only for firm matches. A clone size is listed for some rows: how often the clone was seen (once, few, many), or a class if it is expanded.

clone size: .; V gene: TRBV7-2; D gene: .; J gene: TRBJ2-2; CDR3 DNA: TGTGCCAGCAGCTTAACGAGGACCGGGGAGCTGTTTTTT; CDR3 protein: CASSLTRTGELFF
clone size: few; V gene: TRBV23-1; D gene: .; J gene: TRBJ1-1; CDR3 DNA: TGCGCCAGCAGTCAATCGGTAAGGGGCCTAAAGTACACTGAAGCTTTCTTT; CDR3 protein: CASSQSVRGLKYTEAFF
clone size: few; V gene: TRBV7-9; D gene: .; J gene: TRBJ1-1; CDR3 DNA: TGTGCCAGCAGCTTAGGGGGTGCTGAAGCTTTCTTT; CDR3 protein: CASSLGGAEAFF
clone size: .; V gene: TRBV9; D gene: .; J gene: TRBJ2-1; CDR3 DNA: TGTGCCAGCAGCGTGGGTCGAGATTACAATGAGCAGTTCTTC; CDR3 protein: CASSVGRDYNEQFF
clone size: .; V gene: TRBV5-4; D gene: TRBD1; J gene: TRBJ2-3; CDR3 DNA: TGTGCCAGCACCACGGGACAGCTCACAGATACGCAGTATTTT; CDR3 protein: CASTTGQLTDTQYF
clone size: .; V gene: TRBV5-8; D gene: .; J gene: TRBJ1-1; CDR3 DNA: TGTGCCAGCAGCGCACAGGGTCCGACTGAAGCTTTCTTT; CDR3 protein: CASSAQGPTEAFF
clone size: .; V gene: TRBV11-3; D gene: .; J gene: TRBJ1-1; CDR3 DNA: TGTGCCAGCAGCTGGGGGTATAACACTGAAGCTTTCTTT; CDR3 protein: CASSWGYNTEAFF
clone size: .; V gene: TRBV7-2; D gene: .; J gene: TRBJ1-1; CDR3 DNA: TGTGCCAGCGGGGTGCGGGCCCAGAACACTGAAGCTTTCTTT; CDR3 protein: CASGVRAQNTEAFF
clone size: .; V gene: TRBV9; D gene: .; J gene: TRBJ1-1; CDR3 DNA: TGTGCCAGCAGCGTAGGGGGCAGTACTGAAGCTTTCTTT; CDR3 protein: CASSVGGSTEAFF
clone size: once; V gene: TRBV18; D gene: .; J gene: TRBJ1-1; CDR3 DNA: TGTGCCAGCTCACAGCATAGGAACACTGAAGCTTTCTTT; CDR3 protein: CASSQHRNTEAFF
clone size: .; V gene: TRBV7-2; D gene: .; J gene: TRBJ1-2; CDR3 DNA: TGTGCCGCCAGGGGAGACTATGGCTACACCTTC; CDR3 protein: CAARGDYGYTF
clone size: .; V gene: TRBV18; D gene: .; J gene: TRBJ1-2; CDR3 DNA: TGTGCCAGCTCACCTACTATCGAGCTTTCCGTCACCTTC; CDR3 protein: CASSPTIELSVTF
clone size: few; V gene: TRBV5-1; D gene: TRBD1; J gene: TRBJ1-2; CDR3 DNA: TGCGCCAGCAGCTTCGGACAGGGGGACTACACCTTC; CDR3 protein: CASSFGQGDYTF
clone size: .; V gene: TRBV18; D gene: .; J gene: TRBJ2-3; CDR3 DNA: TGTGCCAGCTCACCTTCTAAGGGGCCAGGGGGCACAGATACGCAGTATTTT; CDR3 protein: CASSPSKGPGGTDTQYF
clone size: .; V gene: TRBV4-1; D gene: TRBD1; J gene: TRBJ1-5; CDR3 DNA: TGCGCCAGCAGCCAGGGGACGGGACAGGGGAATCAGCCCCAGCATTTT; CDR3 protein: CASSQGTGQGNQPQHF
clone size: .; V gene: TRBV28; D gene: TRBD1; J gene: TRBJ1-5; CDR3 DNA: TGTGCCAGCAGTTTTCAGGGGGCTTACAATCAGCCCCAGCATTTT; CDR3 protein: CASSFQGAYNQPQHF
clone size: .; V gene: TRBV27; D gene: .; J gene: TRBJ2-3; CDR3 DNA: TGTGCCAGCAGTTTATCGTTCGTCACAGATACGCAGTATTTT; CDR3 protein: CASSLSFVTDTQYF
clone size: once; V gene: TRBV7-9; D gene: TRBD2; J gene: TRBJ2-1; CDR3 DNA: TGTGCCAGCAGCCCTAGCGAGCGGGATGGGTCCTACAATGAGCAGTTCTTC; CDR3 protein: CASSPSERDGSYNEQFF
clone size: .; V gene: TRBV7-9; D gene: TRBD1; J gene: TRBJ2-3; CDR3 DNA: TGTGCCAGCAGCTCCAGATCCAAAGACAGGGGTCCATCGGATACGCAGTATTTT; CDR3 protein: CASSSRSKDRGPSDTQYF
clone size: .; V gene: TRBV19; D gene: .; J gene: TRBJ1-5; CDR3 DNA: TGTGCCAGTAGTATAGCGGGGCCCGCACAACAGCCCCAGCATTTT; CDR3 protein: CASSIAGPAQQPQHF
clone size: .; V gene: TRBV7-9; D gene: TRBD2; J gene: TRBJ2-1; CDR3 DNA: TGTGCCAGCAGCCCTAGCGGGGGGGCTCGTGAGCAGTTCTTC; CDR3 protein: CASSPSGGAREQFF
clone size: .; V gene: TRBV5-8; D gene: .; J gene: TRBJ2-7; CDR3 DNA: TGTGCCAGCAGAGAATGGAGGGGGCGCGAGCAGTACTTC; CDR3 protein: CASREWRGREQYF